These 25 T cell receptor beta chains originate from one sample sequenced in a study of cytomegalovirus exposure and HLA in healthy donors. PCR involved 60 Vbeta and 13 Jbeta primers. The protocol was immunoSEQ multiplex PCR, while the TCRdb copy is restricted to in-frame clones and leaves out a portion. The sample shows approximately 180,000 clones, roughly 74% of them seen only once. Sequenced material: PBMCs. Receptors were obtained from a woman aged 30 to 39 in good health and CMV-seronegative.

This clone was found a few times. The DNA of the CDR3 is TGTGCCAGCAGCGTGAGTGGGGGGGCACCCGAGACCCAGTACTTC. It is translated as CASSVSGGAPETQYF. This chain connects TRBV9 to TRBJ2-5; maybe TRBD2 (7 bases). Germline CDR1 and CDR2: SGDLS and YYNGEE. The V end lost 2 bases, the J end lost 5 bases, and 16 bases lay between the germline ends. The length of the CDR3 is 15 residues.

As DNA, the CDR3 is TGTGCCAGCAGCCGAGGGACTAGCGGGGGCACAGATACGCAGTATTTT. Amino acids: CASSRGTSGGTDTQYF. The V gene is TRBV11-3, the J gene TRBJ2-3; TRBD2 matches at 13 bases. Germline values: CDR1 SGHNT, CDR2 YENEEA. After removal of 5 bases from V and 1 base from J, the junction contained 3 bases not matched to a gene. This CDR3 has 16 residues.

The genes are TRBV9 and TRBJ2-7; perhaps TRBD1 as D (6 bases). CDR3 size: 16 residues. Germline-derived CDR1 and CDR2 are SGDLS and YYNGEE. The ends were cut back, 0 bases at V and 0 bases at J, with 13 bases in the middle. The CDR3 loop is CASSVGLGARSYEQYF. The CDR3 nucleotides read TGTGCCAGCAGCGTAGGGTTGGGGGCGCGCTCCTACGAGCAGTACTTC.

The gene calls are TRBV18 and TRBJ2-4; 8 positions agree with TRBD2. After removal of 3 bases from V and 0 bases from J, the junction contained 1 base not matched to a gene. CDR3 length: 15 amino acids. Germline values: CDR1 KGHSH, CDR2 LQKENI. CDR3 amino acids: CASSPLAGAKNIQYF. For the CDR3, the DNA is TGTGCCAGCTCACCGCTAGCGGGAGCCAAAAACATTCAGTACTTC.

This chain uses TRBV19 with TRBJ2-1; weak D call: TRBD2 (6 bases). The CDR3 covers 14 residues. The germline gives CDR1 LNHDA, CDR2 SQIVND (reference sequence). V gave up 7 bases and J gave up 2 bases, with 12 bases separating them. The CDR3 is CASTSGVAYNEQFF. As DNA, the CDR3 is TGTGCCAGTACCTCGGGAGTCGCCTACAATGAGCAGTTCTTC.

J is TRBJ2-2 and V is TRBV11-2; D may be TRBD2 (5 bases). Trimming stripped 2 bases from V and 7 bases from J, with 14 bases between. Germline V gene data show CDR1 as SGHAT and CDR2 as FQNNGV. There are 15 residues in the CDR3. The CDR3 region is CASSLRTGDIGELFF. The CDR3 coding sequence is TGTGCCAGCAGCTTAAGGACCGGGGATATCGGGGAGCTGTTTTTT.

The sample holds a few counts of this clone. The genes are TRBV11-2 and TRBJ2-2; D gene unclear. The germline gives CDR1 SGHAT, CDR2 FQNNGV. The germline V and J ends were trimmed by 3 bases and 0 bases, with 2 bases remaining between them. This CDR3 comprises 13 residues. CDR3 amino acids: CASSFTNTGELFF. CDR3 DNA sequence: TGTGCCAGCAGCTTTACGAACACCGGGGAGCTGTTTTTT. The full variable domain, its missing parts supplied by reference TRBV11-2 and TRBJ2-2, is EAGVAQSPRYKIIEKRQSVAFWCNPISGHATLYWYQQILGQGPKLLIQFQNNGVVDDSQLPKDRFSAERLKGVDSTLKIQPAKLEDSAVYLCASSFTNTGELFFGEGSRLTVL.

This rearrangement joins TRBV13 to TRBJ1-4, with D unclear. The CDR3 covers 14 residues. The germline V and J ends were trimmed by 6 bases and 2 bases, with 10 bases remaining between them. CDR1 and CDR2 (germline): PRHDT, FYEKMQ (reference sequence). CDR3 DNA sequence: TGTGCCAGCAGTCCCTGGGCGACTAATGAAAAACTGTTTTTT. It encodes CASSPWATNEKLFF.

V is TRBV11-2 and J is TRBJ2-7, with 8 positions matching TRBD2. The CDR3 sequence is 15 residues long. V was pared by 3 bases and J by 3 bases, with 7 bases of the junction left unmatched. Germline V gives CDR1 SGHAT, CDR2 FQNNGV. CDR3: CASSLGSGGYYEQYF. DNA of the CDR3: TGTGCCAGCAGCTTGGGAAGCGGGGGTTACTACGAGCAGTACTTC.

The rearrangement links TRBV5-1 to TRBJ2-5; 8 nucleotides line up with TRBD1. This CDR3 contains 13 residues. Trimming at V came to 4 bases and at J to 7 bases, leaving 6 bases not matched to a gene. Per germline, CDR1 SGHRS and CDR2 YFSETQ. CDR3 nucleotide sequence: TGCGCCAGCAGCCCCACAGACAGGGGGACCCAGTACTTC. Encoded protein: CASSPTDRGTQYF.

The chain has TRBV29-1 and TRBJ2-6, with D possibly matching TRBD2 (5 bases). CDR3 length: 13 residues. CDR1 and CDR2 (germline): SQVTM, ANQGSEA. Trimming removed 6 bases from V and 0 bases from J, with 6 bases in between. The CDR3 DNA reads as TGCAGCGTAGGGAGCTCTGGGGCCAACGTCCTGACTTTC. It translates to CSVGSSGANVLTF.

The chain links TRBV27 to TRBJ2-7; D might be TRBD2 (5 bases). This CDR3 comprises 16 residues. Trimming removed 0 bases from V and 2 bases from J, with 14 bases in between. Germline CDR1 MNHEY, CDR2 SMNVEV (reference sequence). CDR3 DNA sequence: TGTGCCAGCAGTTTATCGGTTCGGACTTCGACCTACGAGCAGTACTTC. Amino acid sequence: CASSLSVRTSTYEQYF.

The chain has TRBV12-2 and TRBJ1-1. TRBV12-2 is reported as a pseudogene. This CDR3 contains 15 residues. The CDR3 sequence: CASRTEGGMNTEAFF. For the CDR3, the DNA is TGTGCAAGTCGCACCGAGGGGGGGATGAACACTGAAGCTTTCTTT.

This clone has just a few counts. The chain employs TRBV5-1 and TRBJ2-7; 8 bases agree with TRBD2. Germline V gene sequence: CDR1 SGHRS, CDR2 YFSETQ. CDR3 length: 16 amino acids. V gave up 3 bases and J gave up 0 bases; unmatched junction bases: 8. In nucleotides, the CDR3 is TGCGCCAGCAGCTCGGGGGCGGGGGGACCCTCCTACGAGCAGTACTTC. It specifies CASSSGAGGPSYEQYF.

The genes are TRBV30 and TRBJ2-2; tentatively, D is TRBD2 (5 bases). Trimming pared 3 bases from V and 6 bases from J, leaving 14 bases between. Germline V gene lookup returns CDR1 GTSNPN and CDR2 SVGIG (reference sequence). The CDR3 has 14 residues. CDR3 region: CAWRPPPSPGELFF. The CDR3 DNA reads TGTGCCTGGAGGCCCCCCCCTAGCCCCGGGGAGCTGTTTTTT.

This rearrangement joins TRBV5-4 to TRBJ1-2, with 7 nucleotides matching TRBD1. Trimming at V came to 4 bases and at J to 2 bases, leaving 5 bases not matched to a gene. This CDR3 spans 14 amino acids. Germline V lookup: CDR1 SGHNT, CDR2 YYREEE (reference sequence). The CDR3 protein is CASSLEGANYGYTF. The CDR3 region has the DNA TGTGCCAGCAGCCTTGAGGGGGCCAACTATGGCTACACCTTC.

This clone was seen a few times. V gene TRBV7-9 combines with J gene TRBJ2-5; TRBD2 matches 10 bases. The CDR3 sequence is 17 residues long. Germline V lookup: CDR1 SEHNR, CDR2 FQNEAQ (reference sequence). J was trimmed by 11 bases and V by 5 bases; bases with no gene match: 20. The CDR3 protein is CASSPYLGLAVQVEQYF. The CDR3 DNA sequence: TGTGCCAGCAGCCCCTACCTCGGACTAGCGGTACAAGTGGAGCAGTACTTC. The full variable domain, in which reference TRBV7-9 and TRBJ2-5 provide the parts outside the CDR3, is DTGVSQNPRHKITKRGQNVTFRCDPISEHNRLYWYRQTLGQGPEFLTYFQNEAQLEKSRLLSDRFSAERPKGSFSTLEIQRTEQGDSAMYLCASSPYLGLAVQVEQYFGPGTRLLVL.

The CDR3 sequence is CAIRKQGAEDTQYF. Here the CDR3 DNA reads TGTGCCATCAGGAAACAGGGGGCGGAAGATACGCAGTATTTT. J is TRBJ2-3 and V is TRBV10-3; 9 positions match TRBD1. V dropped 6 bases and J dropped 5; count of bases not matched to a gene: 6. The CDR3 totals 14 residues. CDR1 and CDR2 from the germline V gene are ENHRY and SYGVKD.

The V call is TRBV9, the J call TRBJ1-1, with 8 bases matching TRBD1. The CDR3 covers 14 residues. The germline V gene has CDR1 SGDLS and CDR2 YYNGEE. V gave up 3 bases and J gave up 10 bases; unmatched junction bases: 11. This CDR3 reads CASSGPQGANAAFF. CDR3 nucleotides: TGTGCCAGCAGCGGACCCCAGGGGGCTAATGCAGCTTTCTTT.

The chain combines TRBV30 with TRBJ2-2; 10 nucleotides line up with TRBD2. The J segment lost 6 bases and the V segment lost 0 bases, leaving 4 bases of the junction unmatched. CDR1 is GTSNPN, CDR2 SVGIG, per germline (reference sequence). This CDR3 spans 15 amino acids. The CDR3 reads CAWSVKAGGPGELFF. CDR3 coding DNA: TGTGCCTGGAGTGTTAAAGCGGGAGGGCCCGGGGAGCTGTTTTTT.

The CDR3 loop reads CASSANWDRGSGNTIYF. Here the CDR3 DNA reads TGTGCCAGCAGCGCCAACTGGGACAGGGGCTCTGGAAACACCATATATTTT. This sequence joins TRBV21-1 and TRBJ1-3; the table assigns TRBD1, which was not confirmed against the DNA. TRBV21-1 is a pseudogene locus. The CDR3 loop spans 17 amino acids.

This chain joins TRBV7-6 and TRBJ1-2, with TRBD1 matching over 7 bases. CDR1 is SGHVS and CDR2 is FNYEAQ in the germline V gene. The CDR3 length is 14 residues. The V gene end was trimmed by 5 bases and the J gene end by 4 bases; junction bases not matched to a gene: 7. The CDR3: CASSETAGGYGYTF. The CDR3 nucleotides are TGTGCCAGCAGCGAAACGGCAGGGGGCTATGGCTACACCTTC.

This rearrangement joins TRBV5-1 to TRBJ2-1, with 9 nucleotides matching TRBD2. J gave up 8 bases and V 0 bases, and 6 bases lay outside the gene matches. Germline assignment: CDR1 SGHRS and CDR2 YFSETQ. CDR3 length: 15 residues. CDR3 sequence (DNA): TGCGCCAGCAGCTTGGTTCGCGGGGGGGCTGATGAGCAGTTCTTC. Protein sequence: CASSLVRGGADEQFF.

The chain recombines TRBV5-4 with TRBJ1-3; D possibly corresponds to TRBD1 (5 bases). Germline loops: CDR1 SGHNT, CDR2 YYREEE (reference sequence). The CDR3 totals 14 residues. Trimming cost V 1 base and J 4 bases, with 9 bases left between them. CDR3 DNA: TGTGCCAGCAGCTTGCAAGGGGTCGGAAACACCATATATTTT. Translated: CASSLQGVGNTIYF.

In this sample, this clone turned up once. The chain has TRBV6-1 and TRBJ2-7, with 12 bases fitting TRBD1. The trim removed 6 bases at V and 5 bases at J, leaving 5 bases unmatched. From germline, CDR1 is MNHNS and CDR2 SASEGT. This CDR3 spans 14 amino acids. The CDR3 sequence: CASRRDRGLNEQYF. In DNA, the CDR3 is TGTGCCAGCAGGAGGGACAGGGGGCTGAACGAGCAGTACTTC.